The clone carrying this TCR beta chain has only a few counts. Its antigen is not identified. This entry comes from a study of lymphopenia after photon versus proton radiotherapy. Study-level results: Only patients who died were analyzed for survival; proton advantage is unproven. Proton therapy kept repertoires fairly stable, unlike photons, which gained effector/memory cells. Post-nadir diversity loss with photons came from oligoclonal expansion, particularly CD8+ Temra cells.

TCRdb's copy holds only in-frame clones and misses some; the assay was immunoSEQ multiplex PCR. This table holds tens of thousands of clones, about 85% found once. The CDR3 runs 14 residues. Germline V gene lookup returns CDR1 SGHRS and CDR2 YFSETQ. V lost 2 bases, J lost 6 bases, and 2 bases stayed unmatched. The TCR sequence derives from a man between 60 and 70 years old with pancreatic cancer. The gene calls are TRBV5-1 and TRBJ1-4; 9 nucleotides match TRBD1. The starting material was peripheral blood, obtained from a patient treated with photon-based radiotherapy. Here the CDR3 reads CASSLQGADEKLFF. The DNA for the CDR3 is TGCGCCAGCAGCTTACAGGGGGCAGATGAAAAACTGTTTTTT. Supplemented by reference TRBV5-1 and TRBJ1-4, the full variable domain reads KAGVTQTPRYLIKTRGQQVTLSCSPISGHRSVSWYQQTPGQGLQFLFEYFSETQRNKGNFPGRFSGRQFSNSRSEMNVSTLELGDSALYLCASSLQGADEKLFFGSGTQLSVL.